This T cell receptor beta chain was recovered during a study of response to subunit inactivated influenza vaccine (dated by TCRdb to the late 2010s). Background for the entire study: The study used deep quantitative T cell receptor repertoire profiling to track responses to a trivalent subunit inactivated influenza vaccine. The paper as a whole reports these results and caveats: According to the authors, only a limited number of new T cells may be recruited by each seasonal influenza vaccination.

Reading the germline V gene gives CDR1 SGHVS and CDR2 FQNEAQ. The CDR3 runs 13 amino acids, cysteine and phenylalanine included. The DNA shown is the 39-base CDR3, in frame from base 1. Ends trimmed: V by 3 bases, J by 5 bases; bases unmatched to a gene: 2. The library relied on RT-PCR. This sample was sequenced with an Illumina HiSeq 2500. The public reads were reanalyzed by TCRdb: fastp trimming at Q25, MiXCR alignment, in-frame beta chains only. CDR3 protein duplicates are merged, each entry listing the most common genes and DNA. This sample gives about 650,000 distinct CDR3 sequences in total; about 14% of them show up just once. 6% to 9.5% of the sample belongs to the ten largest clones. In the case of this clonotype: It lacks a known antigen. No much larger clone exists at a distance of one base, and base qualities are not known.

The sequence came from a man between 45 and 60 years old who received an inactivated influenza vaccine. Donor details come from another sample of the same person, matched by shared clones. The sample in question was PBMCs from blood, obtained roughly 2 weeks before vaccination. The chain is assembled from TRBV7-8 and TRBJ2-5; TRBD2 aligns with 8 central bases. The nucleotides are TGTGCCAGCAGCTTCAGACTAGCGGAGACCCAGTACTTC. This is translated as CASSFRLAETQYF.